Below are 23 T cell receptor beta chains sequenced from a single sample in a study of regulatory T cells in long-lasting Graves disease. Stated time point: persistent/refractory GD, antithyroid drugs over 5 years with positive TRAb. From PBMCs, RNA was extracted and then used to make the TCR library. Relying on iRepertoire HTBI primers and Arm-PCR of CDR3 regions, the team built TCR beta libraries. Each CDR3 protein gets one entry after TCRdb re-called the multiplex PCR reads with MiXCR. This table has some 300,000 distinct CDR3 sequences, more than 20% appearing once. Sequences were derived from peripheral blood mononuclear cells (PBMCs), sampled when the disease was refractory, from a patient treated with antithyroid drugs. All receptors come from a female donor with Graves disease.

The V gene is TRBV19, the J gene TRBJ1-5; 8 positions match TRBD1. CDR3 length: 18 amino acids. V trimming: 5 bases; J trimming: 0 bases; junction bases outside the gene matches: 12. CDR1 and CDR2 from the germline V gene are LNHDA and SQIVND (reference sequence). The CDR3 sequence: CASSVWGQAPDSNQPQHF. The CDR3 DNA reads TGTGCCAGTAGTGTATGGGGACAGGCTCCCGATAGCAATCAGCCCCAGCATTTT.

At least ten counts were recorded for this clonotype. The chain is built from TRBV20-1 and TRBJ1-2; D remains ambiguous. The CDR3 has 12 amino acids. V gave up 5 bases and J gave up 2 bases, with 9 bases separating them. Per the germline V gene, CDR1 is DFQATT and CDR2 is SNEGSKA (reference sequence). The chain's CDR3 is CSAPRPNYGYTF. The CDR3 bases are TGCAGTGCTCCCCGCCCGAACTATGGCTACACCTTC.

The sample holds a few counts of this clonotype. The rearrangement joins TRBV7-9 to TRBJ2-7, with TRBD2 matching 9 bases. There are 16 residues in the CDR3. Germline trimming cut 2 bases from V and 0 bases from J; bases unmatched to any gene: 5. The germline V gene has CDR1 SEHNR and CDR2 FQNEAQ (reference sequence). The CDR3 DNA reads TGTGCCAGCAGCTTACCGGAGCGGGAGGTCTCCTACGAGCAGTACTTC. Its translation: CASSLPEREVSYEQYF.

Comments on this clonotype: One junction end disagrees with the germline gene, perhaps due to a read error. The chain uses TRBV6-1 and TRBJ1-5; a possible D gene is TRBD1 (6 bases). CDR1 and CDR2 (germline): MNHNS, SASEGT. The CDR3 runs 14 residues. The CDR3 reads CASSTQGSYQPQRF. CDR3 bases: TGTGCCAGCAGTACACAGGGTTCTTATCAGCCCCAGCGTTTT.

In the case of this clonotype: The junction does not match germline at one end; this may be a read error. The CDR3 loop reads CATSSPTSGRDEQYF. DNA of the CDR3: TGTGCCACCAGTTCCCCGACTAGCGGGAGGGACGAGCAGTACTTC. The chain has TRBV10-3 and TRBJ2-7, with 14 bases identical to TRBD2. The CDR3 is 15 amino acids. Germline V CDR1 and CDR2: ENHRY, SYGVKD.

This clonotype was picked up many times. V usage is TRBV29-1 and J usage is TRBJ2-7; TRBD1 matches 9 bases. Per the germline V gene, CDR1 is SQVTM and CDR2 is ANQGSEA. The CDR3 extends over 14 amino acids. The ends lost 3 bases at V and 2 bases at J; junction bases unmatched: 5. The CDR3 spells CSVEWDRVPYEQYF. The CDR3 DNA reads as TGCAGCGTTGAGTGGGACAGGGTTCCCTACGAGCAGTACTTC.

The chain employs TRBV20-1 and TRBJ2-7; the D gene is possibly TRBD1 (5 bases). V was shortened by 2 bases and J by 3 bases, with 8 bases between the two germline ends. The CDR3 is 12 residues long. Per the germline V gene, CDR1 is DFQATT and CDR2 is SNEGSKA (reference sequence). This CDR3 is CSARTGNYEQYF. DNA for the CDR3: TGCAGTGCTAGAACAGGCAACTACGAGCAGTACTTC.

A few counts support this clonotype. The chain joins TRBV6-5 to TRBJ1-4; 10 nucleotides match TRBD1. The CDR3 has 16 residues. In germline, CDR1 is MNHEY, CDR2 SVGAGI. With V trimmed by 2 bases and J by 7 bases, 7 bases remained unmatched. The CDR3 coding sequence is TGTGCCAGCAGTTACACCCCCGGGACAGGGGCTGAAAAACTGTTTTTT. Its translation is CASSYTPGTGAEKLFF.

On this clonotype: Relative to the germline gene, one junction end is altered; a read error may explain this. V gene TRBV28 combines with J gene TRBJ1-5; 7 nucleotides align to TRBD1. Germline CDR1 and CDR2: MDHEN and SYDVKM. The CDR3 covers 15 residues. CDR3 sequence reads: CASTQKTTGSGPQQF. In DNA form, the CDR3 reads TGTGCCAGCACCCAAAAGACGACAGGGTCGGGGCCCCAGCAATTT.

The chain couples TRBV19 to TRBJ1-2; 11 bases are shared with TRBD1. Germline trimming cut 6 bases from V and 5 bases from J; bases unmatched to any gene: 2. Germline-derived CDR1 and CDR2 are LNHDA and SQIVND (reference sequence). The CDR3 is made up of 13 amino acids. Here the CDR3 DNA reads TGTGCCAGTAGGGACAGGGGGCAATATGGCTACACCTTC. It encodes CASRDRGQYGYTF.

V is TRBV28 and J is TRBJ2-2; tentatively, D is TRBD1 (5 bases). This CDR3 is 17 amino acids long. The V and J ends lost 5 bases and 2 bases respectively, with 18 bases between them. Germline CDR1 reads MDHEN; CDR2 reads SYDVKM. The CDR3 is CASSPLTGLLNTGELFF. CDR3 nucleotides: TGTGCCAGCAGTCCCCTAACAGGCCTACTAAACACCGGGGAGCTGTTTTTT.

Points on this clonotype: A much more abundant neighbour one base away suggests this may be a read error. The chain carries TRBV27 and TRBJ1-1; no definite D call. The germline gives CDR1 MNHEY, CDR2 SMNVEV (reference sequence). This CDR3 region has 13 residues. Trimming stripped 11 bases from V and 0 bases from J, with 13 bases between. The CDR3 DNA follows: TGTGCCTGCACCAAGGCGGTGAACACTGAAGCTTTCTTT. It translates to CACTKAVNTEAFF.

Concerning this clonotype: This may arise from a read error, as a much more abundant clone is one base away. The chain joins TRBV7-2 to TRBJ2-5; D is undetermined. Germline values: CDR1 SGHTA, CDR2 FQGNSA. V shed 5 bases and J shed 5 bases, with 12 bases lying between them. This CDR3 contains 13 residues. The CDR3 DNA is TGTGCCAGCAGCCTAAGGAGAATCGAGACCCAGTACTTC. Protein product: CASSLRRIETQYF.

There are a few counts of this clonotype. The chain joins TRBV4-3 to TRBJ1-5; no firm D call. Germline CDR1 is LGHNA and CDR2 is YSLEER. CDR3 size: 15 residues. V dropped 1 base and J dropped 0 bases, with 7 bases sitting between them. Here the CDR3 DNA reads TGCGCCAGCAGCCAAGGGGCGTATAGCAATCAGCCCCAGCATTTT. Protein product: CASSQGAYSNQPQHF.

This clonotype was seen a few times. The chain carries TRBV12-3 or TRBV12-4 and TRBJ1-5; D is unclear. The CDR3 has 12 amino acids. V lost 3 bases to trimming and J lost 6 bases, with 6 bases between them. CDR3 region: CASSFGSQPQHF. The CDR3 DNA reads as TGTGCCAGCAGTTTTGGGAGTCAGCCCCAGCATTTT.

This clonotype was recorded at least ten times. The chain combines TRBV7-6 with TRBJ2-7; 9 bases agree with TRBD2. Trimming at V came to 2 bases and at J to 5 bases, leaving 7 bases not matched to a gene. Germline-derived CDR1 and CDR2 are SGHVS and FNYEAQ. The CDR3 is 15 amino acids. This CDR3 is CASSLRREGLHEQYF. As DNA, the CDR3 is TGTGCCAGCAGCTTAAGGCGGGAGGGCCTCCACGAGCAGTACTTC.

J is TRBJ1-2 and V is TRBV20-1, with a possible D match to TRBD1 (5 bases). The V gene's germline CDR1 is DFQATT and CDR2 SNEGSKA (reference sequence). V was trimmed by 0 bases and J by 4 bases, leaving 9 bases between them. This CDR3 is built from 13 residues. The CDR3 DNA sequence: TGCAGTGCTAGAGAGAAGACAGTCTATGGCTACACCTTC. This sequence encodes CSAREKTVYGYTF.

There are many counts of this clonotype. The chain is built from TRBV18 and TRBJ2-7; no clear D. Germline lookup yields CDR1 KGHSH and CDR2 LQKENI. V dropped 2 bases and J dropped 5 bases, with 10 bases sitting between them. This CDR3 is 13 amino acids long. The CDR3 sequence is CASSPGSWNEQYF. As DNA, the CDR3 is TGTGCCAGCTCACCAGGGTCCTGGAACGAGCAGTACTTC.

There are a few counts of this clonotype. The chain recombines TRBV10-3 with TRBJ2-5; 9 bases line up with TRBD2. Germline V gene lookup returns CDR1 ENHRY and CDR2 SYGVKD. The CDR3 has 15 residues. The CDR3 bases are TGTGCAGTTAGCGGGGGCAAGACTATTGCGGAGACCCAGTACTTC. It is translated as CAVSGGKTIAETQYF.

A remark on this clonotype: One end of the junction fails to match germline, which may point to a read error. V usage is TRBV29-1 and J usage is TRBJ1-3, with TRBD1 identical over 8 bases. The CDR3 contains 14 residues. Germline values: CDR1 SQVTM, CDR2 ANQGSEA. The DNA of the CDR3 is TGCAGCGTTGTGACAGGGGCCACTGGAAGCACCATATATTTT. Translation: CSVVTGATGSTIYF.

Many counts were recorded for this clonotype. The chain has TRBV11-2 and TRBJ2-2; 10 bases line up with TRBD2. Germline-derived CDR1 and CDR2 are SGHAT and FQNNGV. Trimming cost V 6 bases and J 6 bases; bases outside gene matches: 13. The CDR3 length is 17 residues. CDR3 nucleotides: TGTGCCAGCAGTTTATCCCGACTAGCGGGTAACGCCGGGGAGCTGTTTTTT. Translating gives CASSLSRLAGNAGELFF.

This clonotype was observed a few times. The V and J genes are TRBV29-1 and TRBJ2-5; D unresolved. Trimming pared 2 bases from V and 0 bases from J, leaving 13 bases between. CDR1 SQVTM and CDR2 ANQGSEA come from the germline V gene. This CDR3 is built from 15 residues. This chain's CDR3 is CSVELGRPNQETQYF. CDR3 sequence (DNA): TGCAGCGTTGAATTAGGTCGGCCTAACCAAGAGACCCAGTACTTC.

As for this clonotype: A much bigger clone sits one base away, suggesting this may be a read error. The CDR3 sequence: CASSPGLAGESGANVLTF. The DNA of the CDR3 is TGTGCCAGCAGCCCGGGACTAGCGGGAGAGTCTGGGGCCAACGTCCTGACTTTC. This chain connects TRBV7-3 to TRBJ2-6; 14 bases match TRBD2. Per the germline V gene, CDR1 is SGHTA and CDR2 is FQGTGA. V lost 5 bases and J lost 1; bases outside the gene matches: 4. The length of the CDR3 is 18 residues.